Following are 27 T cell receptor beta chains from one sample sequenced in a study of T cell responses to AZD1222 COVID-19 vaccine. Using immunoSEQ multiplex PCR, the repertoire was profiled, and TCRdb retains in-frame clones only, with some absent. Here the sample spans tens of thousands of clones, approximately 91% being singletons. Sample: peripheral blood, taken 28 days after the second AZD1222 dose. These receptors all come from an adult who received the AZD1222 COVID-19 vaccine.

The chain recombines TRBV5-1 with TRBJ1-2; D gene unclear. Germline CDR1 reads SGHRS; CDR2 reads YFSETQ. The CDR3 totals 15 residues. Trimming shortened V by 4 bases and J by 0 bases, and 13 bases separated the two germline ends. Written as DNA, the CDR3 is TGCGCCAGCAGCCAGGAGGCGGAATCTAACTATGGCTACACCTTC. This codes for CASSQEAESNYGYTF.

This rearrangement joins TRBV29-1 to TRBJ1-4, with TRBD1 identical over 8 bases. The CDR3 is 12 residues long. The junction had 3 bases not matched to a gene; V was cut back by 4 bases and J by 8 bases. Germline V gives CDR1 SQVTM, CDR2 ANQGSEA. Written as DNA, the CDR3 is TGCAGCGTTGGACAGGGGAGAGAAAAACTGTTTTTT. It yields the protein CSVGQGREKLFF.

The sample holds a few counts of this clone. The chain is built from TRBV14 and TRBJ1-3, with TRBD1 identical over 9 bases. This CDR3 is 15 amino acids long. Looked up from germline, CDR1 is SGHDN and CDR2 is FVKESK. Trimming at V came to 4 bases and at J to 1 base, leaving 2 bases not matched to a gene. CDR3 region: CASSPGTGSGNTIYF. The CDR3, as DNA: TGTGCCAGCAGCCCCGGGACAGGGTCTGGAAACACCATATATTTT. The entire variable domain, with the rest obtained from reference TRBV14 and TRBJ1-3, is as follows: EAGVTQFPSHSVIEKGQTVTLRCDPISGHDNLYWYRRVMGKEIKFLLHFVKESKQDESGMPNNRFLAERTGGTYSTLKVQPAELEDSGVYFCASSPGTGSGNTIYFGEGSWLTVV.

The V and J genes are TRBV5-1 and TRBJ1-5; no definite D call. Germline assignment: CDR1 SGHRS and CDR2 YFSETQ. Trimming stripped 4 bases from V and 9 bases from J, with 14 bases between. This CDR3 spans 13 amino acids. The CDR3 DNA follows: TGCGCCAGCAGCCAGGATGGGATCTGGCCCCAGCATTTT. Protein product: CASSQDGIWPQHF. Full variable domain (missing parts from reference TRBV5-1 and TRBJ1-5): KAGVTQTPRYLIKTRGQQVTLSCSPISGHRSVSWYQQTPGQGLQFLFEYFSETQRNKGNFPGRFSGRQFSNSRSEMNVSTLELGDSALYLCASSQDGIWPQHFGDGTRLSIL.

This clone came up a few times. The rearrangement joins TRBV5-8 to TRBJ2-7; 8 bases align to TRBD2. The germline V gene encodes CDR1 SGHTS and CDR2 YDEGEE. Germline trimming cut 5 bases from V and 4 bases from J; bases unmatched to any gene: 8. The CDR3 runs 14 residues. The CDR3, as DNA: TGTGCCAGCAGGGGCAGCGGGAGTTTGTACGAGCAGTACTTC. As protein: CASRGSGSLYEQYF.

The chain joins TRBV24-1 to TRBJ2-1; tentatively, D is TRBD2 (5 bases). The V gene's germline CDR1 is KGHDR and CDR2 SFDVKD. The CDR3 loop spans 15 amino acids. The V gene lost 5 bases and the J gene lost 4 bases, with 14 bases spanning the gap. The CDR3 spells CATSVSGNPYNEQFF. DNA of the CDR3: TGTGCCACCAGTGTATCCGGGAATCCTTACAATGAGCAGTTCTTC.

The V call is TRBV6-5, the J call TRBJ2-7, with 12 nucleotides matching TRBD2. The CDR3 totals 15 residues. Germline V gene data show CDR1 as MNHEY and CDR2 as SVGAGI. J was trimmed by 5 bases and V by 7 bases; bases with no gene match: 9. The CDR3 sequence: CASNQLAGGRHEQYF. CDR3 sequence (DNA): TGTGCCAGCAACCAACTAGCGGGAGGTCGGCACGAGCAGTACTTC.

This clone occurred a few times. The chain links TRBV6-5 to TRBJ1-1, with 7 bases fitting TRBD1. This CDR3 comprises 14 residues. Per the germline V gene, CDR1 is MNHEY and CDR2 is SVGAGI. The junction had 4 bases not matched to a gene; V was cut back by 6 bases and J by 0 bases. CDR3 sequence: CASRTDRLNTEAFF. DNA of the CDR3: TGTGCCAGCAGAACGGACAGGTTGAACACTGAAGCTTTCTTT.

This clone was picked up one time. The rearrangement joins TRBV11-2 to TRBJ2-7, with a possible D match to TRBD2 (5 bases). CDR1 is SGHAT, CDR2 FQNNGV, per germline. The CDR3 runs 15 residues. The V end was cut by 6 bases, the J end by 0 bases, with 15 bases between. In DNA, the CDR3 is TGTGCCAGCAGTTCCCCCGGGGTGAGCTCCTACGAGCAGTACTTC. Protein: CASSSPGVSSYEQYF.

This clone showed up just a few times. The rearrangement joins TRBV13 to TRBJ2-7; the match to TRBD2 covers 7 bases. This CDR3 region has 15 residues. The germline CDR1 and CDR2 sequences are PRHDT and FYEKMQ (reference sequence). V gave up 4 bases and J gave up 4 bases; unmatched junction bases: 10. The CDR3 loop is CASSSSGTLSYEQYF. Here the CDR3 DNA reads TGTGCCAGCAGCTCGAGCGGGACGCTCTCTTACGAGCAGTACTTC.

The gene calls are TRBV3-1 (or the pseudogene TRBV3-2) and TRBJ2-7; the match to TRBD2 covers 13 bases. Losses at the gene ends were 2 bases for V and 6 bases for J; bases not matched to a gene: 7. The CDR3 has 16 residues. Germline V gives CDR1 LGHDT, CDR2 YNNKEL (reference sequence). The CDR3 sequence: CASSQRFGLAGAEQYF. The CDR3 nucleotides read TGTGCCAGCAGCCAAAGATTCGGACTAGCGGGAGCCGAGCAGTACTTC.

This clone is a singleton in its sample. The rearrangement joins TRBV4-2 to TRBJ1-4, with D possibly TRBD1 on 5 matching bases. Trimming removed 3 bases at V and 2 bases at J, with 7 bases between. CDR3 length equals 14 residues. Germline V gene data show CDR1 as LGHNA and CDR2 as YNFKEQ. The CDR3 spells CASSHRDTNEKLFF. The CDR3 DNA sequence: TGTGCCAGCAGCCACCGGGACACTAATGAAAAACTGTTTTTT.

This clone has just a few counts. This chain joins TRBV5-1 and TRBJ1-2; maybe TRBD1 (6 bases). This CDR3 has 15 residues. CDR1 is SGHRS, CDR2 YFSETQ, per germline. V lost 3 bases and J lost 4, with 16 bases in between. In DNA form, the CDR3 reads TGCGCCAGCAGCTCCTCAACAGGGTACGGCTATGGCTACACCTTC. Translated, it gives CASSSSTGYGYGYTF. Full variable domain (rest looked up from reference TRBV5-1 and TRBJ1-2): KAGVTQTPRYLIKTRGQQVTLSCSPISGHRSVSWYQQTPGQGLQFLFEYFSETQRNKGNFPGRFSGRQFSNSRSEMNVSTLELGDSALYLCASSSSTGYGYGYTFGSGTRLTVV.

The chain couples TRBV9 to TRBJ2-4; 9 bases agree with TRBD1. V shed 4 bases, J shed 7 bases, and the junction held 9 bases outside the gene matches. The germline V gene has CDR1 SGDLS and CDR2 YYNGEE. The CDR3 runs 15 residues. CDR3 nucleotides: TGTGCCAGCAGCCCACGTGGACAGGGGACGAACATTCAGTACTTC. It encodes CASSPRGQGTNIQYF.

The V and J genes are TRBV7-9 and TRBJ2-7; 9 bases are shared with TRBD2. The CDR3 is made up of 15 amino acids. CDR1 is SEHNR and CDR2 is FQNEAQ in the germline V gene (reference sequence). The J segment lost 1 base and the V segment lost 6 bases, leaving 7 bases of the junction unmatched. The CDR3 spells CASRGTGLASYEQYF. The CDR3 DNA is TGTGCCAGCAGGGGAACGGGACTAGCTTCCTACGAGCAGTACTTC.

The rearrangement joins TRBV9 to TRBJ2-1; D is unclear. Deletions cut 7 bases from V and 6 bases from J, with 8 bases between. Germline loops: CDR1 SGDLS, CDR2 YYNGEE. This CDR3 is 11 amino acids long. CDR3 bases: TGTGCCAGCGCTACGACCAATGAGCAGTTCTTC. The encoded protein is CASATTNEQFF.

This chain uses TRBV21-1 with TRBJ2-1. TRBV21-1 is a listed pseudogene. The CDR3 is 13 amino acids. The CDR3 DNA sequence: TGTGCCAGCAGCCGAGGACCCTACAATGAGCAGTTCTTC. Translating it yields CASSRGPYNEQFF.

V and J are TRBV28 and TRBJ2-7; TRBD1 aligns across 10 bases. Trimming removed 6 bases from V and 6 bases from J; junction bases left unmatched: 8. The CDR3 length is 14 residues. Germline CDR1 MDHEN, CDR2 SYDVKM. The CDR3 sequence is CASRIRDRGGEQYF. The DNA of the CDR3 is TGTGCCAGCAGGATCCGGGACAGGGGAGGCGAGCAGTACTTC.

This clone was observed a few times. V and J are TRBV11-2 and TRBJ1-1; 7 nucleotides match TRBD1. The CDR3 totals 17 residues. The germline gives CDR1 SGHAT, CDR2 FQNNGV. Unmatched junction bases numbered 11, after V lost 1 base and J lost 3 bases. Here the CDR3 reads CASSLGWKGAGDTEAFF. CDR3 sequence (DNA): TGTGCCAGCAGCTTAGGCTGGAAGGGGGCTGGGGACACTGAAGCTTTCTTT.

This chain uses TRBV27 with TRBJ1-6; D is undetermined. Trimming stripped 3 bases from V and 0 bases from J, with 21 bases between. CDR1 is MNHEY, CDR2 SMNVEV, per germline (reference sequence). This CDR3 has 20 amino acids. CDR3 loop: CASSFRLNQASSSYNSPLHF. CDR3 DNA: TGTGCCAGCAGTTTCAGGTTGAATCAGGCATCCAGCTCCTATAATTCACCCCTCCACTTT.

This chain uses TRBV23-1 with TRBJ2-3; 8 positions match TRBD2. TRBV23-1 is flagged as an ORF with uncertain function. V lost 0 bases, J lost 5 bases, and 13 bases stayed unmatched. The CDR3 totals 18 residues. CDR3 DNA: TGCGCCAGCAGTCAATCCCCCTTCAAGCGGGAGAGAAAAGATACGCAGTATTTT. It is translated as CASSQSPFKRERKDTQYF.

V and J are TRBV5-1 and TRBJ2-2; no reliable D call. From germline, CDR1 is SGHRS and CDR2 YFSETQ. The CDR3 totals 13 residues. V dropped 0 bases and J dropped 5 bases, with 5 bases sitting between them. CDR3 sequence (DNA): TGCGCCAGCAGCTTGGCCCAGACCGGGGAGCTGTTTTTT. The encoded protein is CASSLAQTGELFF.

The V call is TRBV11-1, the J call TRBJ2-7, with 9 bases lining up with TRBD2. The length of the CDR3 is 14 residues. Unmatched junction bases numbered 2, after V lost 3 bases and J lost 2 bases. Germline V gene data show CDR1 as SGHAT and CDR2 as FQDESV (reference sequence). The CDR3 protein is CASSFERGAYEQYF. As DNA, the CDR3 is TGTGCCAGCAGCTTCGAGCGGGGGGCCTACGAGCAGTACTTC. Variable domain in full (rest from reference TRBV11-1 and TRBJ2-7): EAEVAQSPRYKITEKSQAVAFWCDPISGHATLYWYRQILGQGPELLVQFQDESVVDDSQLPKDRFSAERLKGVDSTLKIQPAELGDSAMYLCASSFERGAYEQYFGPGTRLTVT.

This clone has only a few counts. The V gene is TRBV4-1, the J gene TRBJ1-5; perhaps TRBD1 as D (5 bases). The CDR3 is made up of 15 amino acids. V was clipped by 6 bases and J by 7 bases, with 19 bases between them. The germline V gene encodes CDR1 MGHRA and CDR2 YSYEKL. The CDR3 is CASSPSIQGGQPQHF. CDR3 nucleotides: TGCGCCAGCAGTCCAAGTATTCAGGGAGGCCAGCCCCAGCATTTT.

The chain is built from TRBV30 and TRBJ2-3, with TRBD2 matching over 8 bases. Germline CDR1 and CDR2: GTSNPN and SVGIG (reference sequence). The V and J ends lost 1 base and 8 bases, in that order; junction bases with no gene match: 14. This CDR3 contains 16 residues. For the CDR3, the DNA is TGTGCCTGGAGTGCGGTCACTAGCGGAAGCCAGGGTACGCAGTATTTT. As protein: CAWSAVTSGSQGTQYF.

The chain's CDR3 is CASSPPLDRNSYEQYF. The DNA for the CDR3 is TGTGCCAGCTCACCACCGCTGGACAGAAACTCCTACGAGCAGTACTTC. The chain joins TRBV18 to TRBJ2-7, with D possibly TRBD1 on 6 matching bases. V lost 0 bases, J lost 0 bases, and 12 bases lay in between. Per germline, CDR1 KGHSH and CDR2 LQKENI. The CDR3 contains 16 residues.

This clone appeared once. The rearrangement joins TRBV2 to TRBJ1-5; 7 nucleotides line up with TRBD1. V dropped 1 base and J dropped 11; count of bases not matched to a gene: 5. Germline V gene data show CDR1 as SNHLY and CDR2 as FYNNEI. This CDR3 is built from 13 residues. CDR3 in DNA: TGTGCCAGCAGTGAAGGTCAGGGGGTTACCCAGCATTTT. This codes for CASSEGQGVTQHF.